This T cell receptor (beta chain) comes out of a study of blood T cell repertoires in COVID-19. Study-wide background: PBMCs, B-cell-depleted T cells, or T cells provided the cDNA or gDNA that made up the material.

Per the germline V gene, CDR1 is KGHSH and CDR2 is LQKENI. V was pared by 4 bases and J by 0 bases, with 6 bases of the junction left unmatched. The CDR3 spans 16 residues. Original methodology: From reference gene primer amplification, estimates of nucleated cell counts were derived. The assay was immunoSEQ multiplex PCR, and TCRdb's table has in-frame clones only and misses some. V and J calls and clone size are as listed in that table; D and trimming were resolved from the DNA. The table includes 150,000 to 200,000 clones, approximately 90% detected once. This TCR was sampled from a young woman with acute or convalescent COVID-19. Sequenced: peripheral blood. This chain links TRBV18 with TRBJ2-7; TRBD2 matches 10 bases. CDR3 sequence (DNA): TGTGCCAGCTCACGGGGTCTAGCGGGGGCCTCCTACGAGCAGTACTTC. Translated: CASSRGLAGASYEQYF.